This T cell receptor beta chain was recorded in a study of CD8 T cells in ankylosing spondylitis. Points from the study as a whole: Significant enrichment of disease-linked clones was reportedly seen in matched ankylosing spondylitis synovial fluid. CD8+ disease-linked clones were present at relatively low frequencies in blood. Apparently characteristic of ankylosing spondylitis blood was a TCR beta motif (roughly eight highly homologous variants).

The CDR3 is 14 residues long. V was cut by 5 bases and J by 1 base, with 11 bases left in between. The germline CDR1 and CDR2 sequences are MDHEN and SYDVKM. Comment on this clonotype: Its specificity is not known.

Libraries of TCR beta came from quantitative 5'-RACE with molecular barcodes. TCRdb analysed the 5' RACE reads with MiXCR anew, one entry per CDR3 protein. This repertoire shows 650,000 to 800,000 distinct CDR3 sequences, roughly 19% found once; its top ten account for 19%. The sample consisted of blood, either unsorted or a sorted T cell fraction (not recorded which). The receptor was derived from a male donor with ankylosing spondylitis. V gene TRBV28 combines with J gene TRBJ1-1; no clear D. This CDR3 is CASSPPSWNTEAFF. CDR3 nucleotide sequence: TGTGCCAGCAGTCCCCCGTCCTGGAACACTGAAGCTTTCTTT. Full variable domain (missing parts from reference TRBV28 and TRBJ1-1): DVKVTQSSRYLVKRTGEKVFLECVQDMDHENMFWYRQDPGLGLRLIYFSYDVKMKEKGDIPEGYSVSREKKERFSLILESASTNQTSMYLCASSPPSWNTEAFFGQGTRLTVV.